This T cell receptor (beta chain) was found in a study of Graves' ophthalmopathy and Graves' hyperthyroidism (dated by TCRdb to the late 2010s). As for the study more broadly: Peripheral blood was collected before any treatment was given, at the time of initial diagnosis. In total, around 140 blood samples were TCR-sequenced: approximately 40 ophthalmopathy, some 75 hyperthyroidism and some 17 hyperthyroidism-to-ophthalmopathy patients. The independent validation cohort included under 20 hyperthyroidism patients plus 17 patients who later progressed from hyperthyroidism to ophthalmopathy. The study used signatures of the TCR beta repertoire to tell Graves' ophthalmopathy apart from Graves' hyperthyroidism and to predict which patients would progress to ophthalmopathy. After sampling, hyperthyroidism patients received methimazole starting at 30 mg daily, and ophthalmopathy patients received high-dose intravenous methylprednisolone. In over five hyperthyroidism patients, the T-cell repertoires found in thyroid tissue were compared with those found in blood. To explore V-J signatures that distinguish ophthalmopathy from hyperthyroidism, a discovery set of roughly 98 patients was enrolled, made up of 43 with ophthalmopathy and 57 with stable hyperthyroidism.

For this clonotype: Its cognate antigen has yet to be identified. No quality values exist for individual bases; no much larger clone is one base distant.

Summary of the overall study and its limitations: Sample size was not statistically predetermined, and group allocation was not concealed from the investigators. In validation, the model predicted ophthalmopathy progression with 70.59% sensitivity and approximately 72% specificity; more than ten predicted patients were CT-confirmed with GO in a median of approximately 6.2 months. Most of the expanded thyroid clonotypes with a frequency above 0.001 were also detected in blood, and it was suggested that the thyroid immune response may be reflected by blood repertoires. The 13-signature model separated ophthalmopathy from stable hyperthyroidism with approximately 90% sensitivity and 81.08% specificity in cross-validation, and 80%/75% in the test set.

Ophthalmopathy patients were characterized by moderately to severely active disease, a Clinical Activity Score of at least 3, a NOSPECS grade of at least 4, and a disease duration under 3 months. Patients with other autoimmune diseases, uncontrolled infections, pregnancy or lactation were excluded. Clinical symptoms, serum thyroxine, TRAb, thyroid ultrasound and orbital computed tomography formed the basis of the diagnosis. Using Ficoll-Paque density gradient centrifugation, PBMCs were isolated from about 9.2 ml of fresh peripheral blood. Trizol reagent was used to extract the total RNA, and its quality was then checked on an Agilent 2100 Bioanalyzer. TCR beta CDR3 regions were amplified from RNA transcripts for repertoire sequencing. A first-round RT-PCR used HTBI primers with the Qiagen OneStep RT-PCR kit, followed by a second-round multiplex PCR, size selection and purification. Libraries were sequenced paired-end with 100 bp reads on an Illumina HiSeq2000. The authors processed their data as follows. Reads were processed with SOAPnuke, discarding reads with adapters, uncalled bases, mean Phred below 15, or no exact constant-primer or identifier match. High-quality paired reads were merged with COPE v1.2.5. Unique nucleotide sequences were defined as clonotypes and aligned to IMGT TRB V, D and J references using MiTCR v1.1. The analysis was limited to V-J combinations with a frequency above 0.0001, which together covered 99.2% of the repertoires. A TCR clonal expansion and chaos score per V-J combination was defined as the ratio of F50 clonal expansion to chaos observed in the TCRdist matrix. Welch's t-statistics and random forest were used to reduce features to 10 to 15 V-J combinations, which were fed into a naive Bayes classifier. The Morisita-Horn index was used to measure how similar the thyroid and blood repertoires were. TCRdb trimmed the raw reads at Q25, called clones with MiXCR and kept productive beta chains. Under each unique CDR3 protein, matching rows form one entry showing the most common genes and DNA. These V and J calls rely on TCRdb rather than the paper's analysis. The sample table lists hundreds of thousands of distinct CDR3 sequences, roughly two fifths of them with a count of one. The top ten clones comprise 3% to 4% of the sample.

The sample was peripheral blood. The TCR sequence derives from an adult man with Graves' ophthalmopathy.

The nucleotide sequence is given as TGTGCCAGCAGGACCCCGATAGCCAAAAACATTCAGTACTTC. This is translated as CASRTPIAKNIQYF. In this chain, TRBV7-9 is recombined with TRBJ2-7; the D gene cannot be resolved reliably. TRBJ2-4 matches the DNA end more closely, so the J call is doubtful. The germline V gene (reference sequence) specifies SEHNR as CDR1 and FQNEAQ as CDR2. From cysteine to phenylalanine, the CDR3 is 14 amino acids long. Only the CDR3 DNA is retained, 42 bases long and in frame from the first base.